This paragraph reports one T cell receptor beta chain. The antigen is not known. The read is 3 residues too short to cover the CDR3 end, so that end is filled in from the germline J gene. The CDR3 is 15 residues long. Per the germline V gene, CDR1 is SGHVS and CDR2 is FQNEAQ. V lost 5 bases and J lost 5; bases outside the gene matches: 9. Clones were sequenced by immunoSEQ multiplex PCR, and TCRdb holds only the in-frame ones, with some missing. This sample's table reports over 15,000 clones. All participants had a single incident cervical HPV16 infection, and prevalent HPV16 infections were excluded. This sample was taken from a study of T cells in women clearing cervical HPV infection. Turning to the study itself: Controls gave blood once infection was undetectable; cases at lesion identification. Regarding the study as a whole: Richness plus V gene abundances separated cases from controls with AUC approximately 0.78. Unknown T-cell numbers per sample may underlie the richness differences.

The origin of this receptor is a woman aged 18 to 75 with a cervical HPV16 infection that either progressed to CIN3+ or cleared (not recorded which). Sequenced: blood buffy coat. This chain uses TRBV7-8 with TRBJ2-5; TRBD1 agrees at 9 bases. The CDR3 DNA, read in part, is TGTGCCAGCAGCGCTACGAACAGGGGGCTGGAGACC. Encoded protein: CASSATNRGLET. From start to end, the CDR3 is CASSATNRGLETQYF.